A single T cell receptor beta chain is shown here with its context. Its target is unknown. This entry comes from a study of T cell responses to AZD1222 COVID-19 vaccine. Study-wide points: All repertoire sampling was performed exclusively after the peak T cell response. Elevations in Spike-specific TCR breadth and depth followed administration of two AZD1222 doses.

Germline values: CDR1 GTSNPN, CDR2 SVGIG (reference sequence). The CDR3 has 13 amino acids. The V segment lost 8 bases and the J segment 2 bases; nucleotides outside the gene matches: 7. Only in-frame clones appear in the TCRdb table, and some are missing; sequencing was by immunoSEQ multiplex PCR. Altogether 90,000 to 110,000 clones are present, roughly 87% being singletons, with the ten largest covering roughly 5.3%. Sequences were derived from peripheral blood, sampled on day 0 of AZD1222 vaccination. This clonotype was sampled from an adult in good health. This chain uses TRBV30 with TRBJ2-5; TRBD2 agrees at 8 bases. CDR3 sequence (DNA): TGTGCCCGTAGCGGGGCAAGACAAGAGACCCAGTACTTC. It codes for CARSGARQETQYF.